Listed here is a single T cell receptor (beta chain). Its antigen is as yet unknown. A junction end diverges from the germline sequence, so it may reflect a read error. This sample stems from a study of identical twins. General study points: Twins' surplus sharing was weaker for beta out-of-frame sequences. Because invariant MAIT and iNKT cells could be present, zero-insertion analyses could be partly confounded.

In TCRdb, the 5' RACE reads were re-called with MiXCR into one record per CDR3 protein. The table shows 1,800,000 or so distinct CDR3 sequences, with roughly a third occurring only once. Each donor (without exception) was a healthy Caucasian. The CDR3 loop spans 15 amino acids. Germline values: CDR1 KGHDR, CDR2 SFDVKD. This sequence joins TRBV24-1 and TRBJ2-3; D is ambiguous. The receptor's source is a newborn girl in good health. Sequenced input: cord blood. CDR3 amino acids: CAISEVTIPTDTQYF. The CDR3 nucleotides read TGTGCCATCAGTGAGGTGACGATACCTACAGATACGCAGTATTTT.